This T cell receptor beta chain was sequenced during a study of response to subunit inactivated influenza vaccine. The CDR3 has 15 amino acids. The V end was cut by 8 bases, the J end by 1 base, with 15 bases between. The germline gives CDR1 LNHDA, CDR2 SQIVND (reference sequence). In its sample, this clonotype was seen a few times. TCRdb itself ran the RT-PCR reads through MiXCR, one entry per CDR3 protein. Counted here are about 520,000 distinct CDR3 sequences, about 25% occurring once; the ten biggest clones make up approximately 2%. The chain recombines TRBV19 with TRBJ1-5; the D is unclear. This TCR came from a man aged 45-65 years who received an inactivated influenza vaccine. The source material was CD4+ T cells sorted from PBMCs, sampled 4 to 6 days after vaccination. In nucleotides, the CDR3 is TGTGCCAGTTCCCCGGAGGGTCTCAGCAATCAGCCCCAGCATTTT. This encodes CASSPEGLSNQPQHF.